Listed below are T cell receptor beta chains from one sample, sequenced in a study of radiotherapy plus CTLA-4 blockade in lung cancer. Clones were sequenced by immunoSEQ multiplex PCR, and TCRdb holds only the in-frame ones, with some missing. Altogether about 80,000 clones are present, approximately 83% being singletons, with the ten largest covering about 2%. Sequencing used peripheral blood, obtained from a patient treated with radiotherapy plus ipilimumab. The receptors shown here come from a human donor with non-small cell lung cancer who had a partial response to radiotherapy plus ipilimumab. Each CDR3 is given with its conserved first and last residue. D genes are given only for firm matches. For some rows the clone size is stated as once, few or many, or as a class when expanded; others skip it.

d_call	v_call	j_call	clone_size	cdr3_nt	cdr3_aa
TRBD1	TRBV10-1	TRBJ2-1	.	TGCGCCGGCACTACGGGACAGGGGGGAGTGAATGAGCAGTTCTTC	CAGTTGQGGVNEQFF
TRBD1	TRBV7-2	TRBJ1-5	.	TGTGCCAGCAGCTTAAGGACAGGGAGCAATCAGCCCCAGCATTTT	CASSLRTGSNQPQHF
.	TRBV6-1	TRBJ2-1	.	TGTGCCACCACTAGATCTGACTACAATGAGCAGTTCTTC	CATTRSDYNEQFF
TRBD1	TRBV7-9	TRBJ1-4	few	TGTGCCAGCAGCTCAGGGACAGGCCGTAATGAAAAACTGTTTTTT	CASSSGTGRNEKLFF
.	TRBV27	TRBJ2-1	.	TGTGCCAGCAGGAGTAGCTCCTACAATGAGCAGTTCTTC	CASRSSSYNEQFF
TRBD2	TRBV4-2	TRBJ2-2	.	TGTGCCAGCATGGTAGAGGGGCTAGCGGGGCGAAACACCGGGGAGCTGTTTTTT	CASMVEGLAGRNTGELFF
TRBD2	TRBV4-1	TRBJ2-5	.	TGCGCCAGCAGCCAATCCCTAGCGGGAGTTCGGACCCAGTACTTC	CASSQSLAGVRTQYF
TRBD1	TRBV6-6	TRBJ2-1	.	TGTGCCAGCAGCGACAGGGGAAGGAGGTCCTACAATGAGCAGTTCTTC	CASSDRGRRSYNEQFF
TRBD1	TRBV7-9	TRBJ1-4	.	TGTGCCAGCAGCTTCCTACAGGGGGCCATGATTTTT	CASSFLQGAMIF
.	TRBV6-4	TRBJ1-2	.	TGTGCCAGCAGTCCCCCCGGCAGGTTCAACTATGGCTACACCTTC	CASSPPGRFNYGYTF
TRBD2	TRBV7-2	TRBJ2-5	once	TGTGCCAGCAGCTCTAGCGGGAGCGATGTCTGGGAGACCCAGTACTTC	CASSSSGSDVWETQYF
.	TRBV7-3	TRBJ2-3	.	TGTGCCAGCAGCTTCCATACTAAAGATACGCAGTATTTT	CASSFHTKDTQYF
TRBD1	TRBV28	TRBJ1-3	few	TGTGCCAGCAGGGGGACAGGAAGCTCTGGAAACACCATATATTTT	CASRGTGSSGNTIYF
.	TRBV5-1	TRBJ1-1	.	TGCGCCAGCAGCCTGAGCCTTATGAACACTGAAGCTTTCTTT	CASSLSLMNTEAFF
TRBD1	TRBV7-2	TRBJ2-2	once	TGTGCCAGCAGCTTAGTATATGCGACAGGGGGCGGGGAGCTGTTTTTT	CASSLVYATGGGELFF
TRBD2	TRBV5-1	TRBJ2-2	.	TGCGCCAGCAGCTACGGGACTACGCCCGGGGAGCTGTTTTTT	CASSYGTTPGELFF
.	TRBV7-9	TRBJ2-3	.	TGTGCCAGCAGCTCGGGAGTTGCAGATACGCAGTATTTT	CASSSGVADTQYF
.	TRBV7-9	TRBJ1-2	few	TGTGCCAGCAGCTCCCCTACCTATGGCTACACCTTC	CASSSPTYGYTF
.	TRBV10-3	TRBJ1-1	few	TGTGCCATCAGAAGGGGAAGAGAGATGAACACTGAAGCTTTCTTT	CAIRRGREMNTEAFF
TRBD2	TRBV5-1	TRBJ2-1	.	TGCGCCAGCAGCTTGGATTCCGGACTAGCGGAGTGGGGGCACTACAATGAGCAGTTCTTC	CASSLDSGLAEWGHYNEQFF
TRBD1	TRBV7-7	TRBJ2-7	.	TGTGCTAGCAGCCGGGACAGACTATCCCCCGCTTACGAGCAGTACTTC	CASSRDRLSPAYEQYF
.	TRBV27	TRBJ1-5	.	TGTGCCAGCAGTTTCCAGGTTGGTCAGCCCCAGCATTTT	CASSFQVGQPQHF
.	TRBV15	TRBJ1-1	once	TGTGCCACCAGCAGAGTTGCCAGGGCGAACACTGAAGCTTTCTTT	CATSRVARANTEAFF
.	TRBV6-1	TRBJ2-5	.	TGTGCCAGCAGTGTGCCGACTGTGTACCAAGAGACCCAGTACTTC	CASSVPTVYQETQYF
TRBD2	TRBV19	TRBJ2-1	.	TGTGCCAGTAGTTTGACCGGGACTAGCAGCAATGAGCAGTTCTTC	CASSLTGTSSNEQFF
TRBD2	TRBV2	TRBJ2-3	.	TGTGCCAGCAGTGTGATGGCTAGCGGAGGCACAGATACGCAGTATTTT	CASSVMASGGTDTQYF